These 9 T cell receptor beta chains share one sample of origin, sequenced in a study of PD-1 blockade in classical Hodgkin lymphoma. Using immunoSEQ multiplex PCR, the repertoire was profiled, and TCRdb retains in-frame clones only, with some absent. The sample has tens of thousands of clones; 90% are singletons. All patients experienced relapse after autologous stem cell transplantation, and brentuximab vedotin exposure was variable. This specimen consisted of peripheral blood mononuclear cells (PBMCs), obtained at baseline. These receptors all stem from a human donor with classical Hodgkin lymphoma.

The chain's CDR3 is CASSLGLAGSTDTQYF. CDR3 DNA sequence: TGTGCCAGCAGCTTAGGTCTAGCGGGAAGCACAGATACGCAGTATTTT. The V call is TRBV11-3, the J call TRBJ2-3, with TRBD2 matching over 9 bases. V trimming: 1 base; J trimming: 0 bases; junction bases outside the gene matches: 2. The CDR3 consists of 16 residues. The germline V gene has CDR1 SGHNT and CDR2 YENEEA.

This chain joins TRBV4-1 and TRBJ2-7; D perhaps matches TRBD2 (5 bases). Trimming took 1 base from V and 2 from J, leaving 9 bases between them. The germline CDR1 and CDR2 sequences are MGHRA and YSYEKL. The CDR3 length is 14 residues. The CDR3 coding sequence is TGCGCCAGCAGCCAAGGGACGGGGACCTACGAGCAGTACTTC. Translating gives CASSQGTGTYEQYF.

The rearrangement links TRBV6-5 to TRBJ2-1, with 7 nucleotides matching TRBD1. This CDR3 has 14 amino acids. The V gene end was trimmed by 7 bases and the J gene end by 4 bases; junction bases not matched to a gene: 7. Germline V gene lookup returns CDR1 MNHEY and CDR2 SVGAGI. CDR3 sequence: CASNIGTVYNEQFF. CDR3 DNA: TGTGCCAGCAACATCGGGACAGTTTACAATGAGCAGTTCTTC.

The V and J genes are TRBV19 and TRBJ2-2; D perhaps matches TRBD1 (6 bases). Germline V lookup: CDR1 LNHDA, CDR2 SQIVND (reference sequence). V lost 2 bases to trimming and J lost 4 bases, with 11 bases between them. The CDR3 spans 15 residues. The chain's CDR3 is CASSIITGFTGELFF. CDR3 nucleotide sequence: TGTGCCAGTAGTATAATCACAGGGTTCACCGGGGAGCTGTTTTTT.

The J gene is TRBJ1-1, the V gene TRBV5-1; D ambiguous. CDR1 and CDR2 (germline): SGHRS, YFSETQ. CDR3 size: 13 residues. The V gene lost 0 bases and the J gene lost 0 bases, with 3 bases spanning the gap. The CDR3 sequence: CASSLGMNTEAFF. The CDR3 region has the DNA TGCGCCAGCAGCTTGGGTATGAACACTGAAGCTTTCTTT. The full variable domain, rest sourced from reference TRBV5-1 and TRBJ1-1, is KAGVTQTPRYLIKTRGQQVTLSCSPISGHRSVSWYQQTPGQGLQFLFEYFSETQRNKGNFPGRFSGRQFSNSRSEMNVSTLELGDSALYLCASSLGMNTEAFFGQGTRLTVV.

CDR3 bases: TGTGCCAGCAGCCCAGGGTTCGGGGGTGGCTACACCTTC. It yields the protein CASSPGFGGGYTF. V and J are TRBV5-4 and TRBJ1-2; TRBD1 is a possible D gene (5 bases). V was shortened by 4 bases and J by 7 bases, with 14 bases between the two germline ends. Germline V gene sequence: CDR1 SGHNT, CDR2 YYREEE (reference sequence). This CDR3 spans 13 amino acids.

The J gene is TRBJ1-4, the V gene TRBV5-8; D gene uncertain. The CDR3 length is 15 residues. Germline loops: CDR1 SGHTS, CDR2 YDEGEE. Trimming shortened V by 2 bases and J by 7 bases, and 15 bases separated the two germline ends. CDR3 amino acids: CASSFEGRFTEKLFF. The CDR3 DNA reads as TGTGCCAGCAGCTTCGAGGGAAGATTTACTGAAAAACTGTTTTTT.

V usage is TRBV5-1 and J usage is TRBJ1-1, with 11 bases matching TRBD1. The CDR3 is 15 amino acids. The germline V gene encodes CDR1 SGHRS and CDR2 YFSETQ. The V and J ends lost 4 bases and 1 base, in that order; junction bases with no gene match: 3. The CDR3 is CASSPGTGGNTEAFF. CDR3 nucleotides: TGCGCCAGCAGCCCGGGGACAGGGGGGAACACTGAAGCTTTCTTT.

The chain couples TRBV29-1 to TRBJ1-5; 8 nucleotides agree with TRBD1. Germline V gene lookup returns CDR1 SQVTM and CDR2 ANQGSEA. Germline trimming cut 4 bases from V and 4 bases from J; bases unmatched to any gene: 6. CDR3 length: 14 residues. The CDR3 nucleotides read TGCAGCGTTGCAACAGGGGGGGGAAATCAGCCCCAGCATTTT. Encoded protein: CSVATGGGNQPQHF.